A single sample is the source of the 26 T cell receptor beta chains below, sequenced in a study of T cells in Graves' hyperthyroidism and ophthalmopathy. Authors of the study amplified TCR beta CDR3 regions from RNA transcripts. HTBI primers were used for first-round RT-PCR of the TCR CDR3. TCRdb reprocessed the multiplex PCR reads via MiXCR and lists one record per CDR3 protein. The data show around 560,000 distinct CDR3 sequences, over 15% seen once. Sequenced: blood. The receptor set was obtained from a woman under 30 with Graves' hyperthyroidism.

Many counts were recorded for this clonotype. This chain joins TRBV18 and TRBJ2-1; D ambiguous. With 1 base removed from V and 3 bases from J, the gap between germline ends came to 10 bases. Germline V CDR1 and CDR2: KGHSH, LQKENI. CDR3 length equals 15 residues. The DNA for the CDR3 is TGTGCCAGCTCACCACAGGGCGAGTTCTACAATGAGCAGTTCTTC. It translates to CASSPQGEFYNEQFF.

This clonotype has more than one count but fewer than ten. The chain combines TRBV27 with TRBJ1-1, with a weak D call TRBD1 (5 bases). The CDR3 runs 12 residues. V was cut by 5 bases and J by 8 bases, with 12 bases left in between. CDR1 is MNHEY, CDR2 SMNVEV, per germline (reference sequence). Here the CDR3 DNA reads TGTGCCAGCAGTCCAGGACAAAGCGAAGCTTTCTTT. Translation: CASSPGQSEAFF.

This chain uses TRBV5-1 with TRBJ2-1; TRBD1 matches 8 bases. This CDR3 has 16 residues. Germline lookup yields CDR1 SGHRS and CDR2 YFSETQ. The V segment lost 4 bases and the J segment 2 bases; nucleotides outside the gene matches: 8. The CDR3 DNA reads as TGCGCCAGCAGCATAACCGGACAGGGAGCCTACAATGAGCAGTTCTTC. This gives the protein CASSITGQGAYNEQFF.

This clonotype has ten or more counts. J is TRBJ2-7 and V is TRBV2; 10 nucleotides align to TRBD1. V lost 8 bases and J lost 6; bases outside the gene matches: 7. In germline, CDR1 is SNHLY, CDR2 FYNNEI. The CDR3 consists of 13 residues. The CDR3 spells CASLGTGAGEQYF. The CDR3 nucleotides read TGTGCCAGCCTAGGGACAGGGGCCGGCGAGCAGTACTTC.

This clonotype was counted ten times or more. The chain combines TRBV6-2 or TRBV6-3 with TRBJ2-5; 10 nucleotides agree with TRBD1. J was trimmed by 3 bases and V by 8 bases; bases with no gene match: 12. The CDR3 is made up of 16 amino acids. Germline-derived CDR1 and CDR2 are MNHEY and SVGEGT. The CDR3: CASRSRQGAREETQYF. In nucleotides, the CDR3 is TGTGCCAGCCGCTCAAGACAGGGGGCGAGGGAAGAGACCCAGTACTTC.

This clonotype was recorded many times. The chain is built from TRBV11-3 and TRBJ1-4; D not resolved. Germline V gene sequence: CDR1 SGHNT, CDR2 YENEEA. Trimming took 1 base from V and 8 from J, leaving 8 bases between them. This CDR3 is 13 amino acids long. As DNA, the CDR3 is TGTGCCAGCAGCTTAGCTTACAACGAAAAACTGTTTTTT. Protein: CASSLAYNEKLFF.

This clonotype has a count of ten or more. The chain employs TRBV6-1 and TRBJ2-3; TRBD2 matches at 13 bases. CDR3 length: 16 residues. Trimming removed 5 bases from V and 2 bases from J; junction bases left unmatched: 4. Germline values: CDR1 MNHNS, CDR2 SASEGT. Written as DNA, the CDR3 is TGTGCCAGCAGTCTACTAGCGGGGGGGCCCACAGATACGCAGTATTTT. This sequence encodes CASSLLAGGPTDTQYF.

This clonotype showed up many times. The chain has TRBV3-1 and TRBJ1-4; unclear D gene. The CDR3 is 12 residues long. CDR1 LGHDT and CDR2 YNNKEL come from the germline V gene (reference sequence). V was trimmed by 8 bases and J by 3 bases, leaving 7 bases between them. CDR3 in amino acids: CASLSPNEKLFF. The CDR3 DNA sequence: TGTGCCAGCCTTAGCCCTAATGAAAAACTGTTTTTT.

This clonotype has only a few counts. The rearrangement links TRBV6-1 to TRBJ2-6, with unresolved D. Germline V gives CDR1 MNHNS, CDR2 SASEGT. Trimming cost V 3 bases and J 0 bases, with 9 bases left between them. The CDR3 runs to 16 residues. As DNA, the CDR3 is TGTGCCAGCAGTGATGTCGGTCTCTCTGGGGCCAACGTCCTGACTTTC. Translation: CASSDVGLSGANVLTF.

This clonotype has a single count. The genes are TRBV4-1 and TRBJ1-4; no reliable D call. Trimming took 0 bases from V and 6 from J, leaving 17 bases between them. Germline values: CDR1 MGHRA, CDR2 YSYEKL. There are 17 residues in the CDR3. DNA of the CDR3: TGCGCCAGCAGCCAAGATGAGGAACGATTGTGGGATGAAAAACTGTTTTTT. As protein: CASSQDEERLWDEKLFF.

There are a few counts of this clonotype. The chain carries TRBV19 and TRBJ2-7; D tentatively reads TRBD1 or TRBD2 (5 bases each). The germline CDR1 and CDR2 sequences are LNHDA and SQIVND (reference sequence). CDR3 length: 16 amino acids. V lost 7 bases, J lost 5 bases, and 24 bases lay in between. The CDR3: CASTPLSPGQKDEQYF. The CDR3 coding sequence is TGTGCCAGTACACCGCTTTCGCCGGGGCAAAAAGACGAGCAGTACTTC.

This clonotype was picked up many times. The CDR3 spells CASSPDPASTDTQYF. The CDR3 DNA reads as TGTGCCAGCAGCCCTGATCCGGCTAGCACAGATACGCAGTATTTT. V is TRBV7-7 and J is TRBJ2-3; no clear D. This CDR3 has 15 amino acids. CDR1 and CDR2 (germline): SSHAT, FNYEAQ (reference sequence). Trimming removed 5 bases from V and 0 bases from J, with 12 bases in between.

This clonotype has at least ten counts. This sequence joins TRBV14 and TRBJ1-2; no clear D gene. This CDR3 comprises 12 residues. CDR1 is SGHDN and CDR2 is FVKESK in the germline V gene. The V and J ends lost 0 bases and 5 bases respectively, with 4 bases between them. CDR3 DNA: TGTGCCAGCAGCCAAGAGTTATATGGCTACACCTTC. It translates to CASSQELYGYTF.

This clonotype occurred a few times. The gene calls are TRBV12-3 or TRBV12-4 and TRBJ2-6; tentative D call: TRBD1 (5 bases). With 4 bases removed from V and 2 bases from J, the gap between germline ends came to 15 bases. The CDR3 totals 17 residues. CDR3 protein: CASSSFTQGAGANVLTF. CDR3 in DNA: TGTGCCAGCAGTTCATTCACGCAGGGTGCTGGGGCCAACGTCCTGACTTTC.

This clonotype was detected ten times or more. The genes are TRBV6-1 and TRBJ1-1; D is possibly TRBD1 (6 bases). V was pared by 6 bases and J by 3 bases, with 17 bases between. The CDR3 consists of 15 residues. In germline, CDR1 is MNHNS, CDR2 SASEGT. CDR3 sequence reads: CASREYREGDTEAFF. CDR3 bases: TGTGCCAGCAGAGAATACAGGGAGGGGGACACTGAAGCTTTCTTT.

This clonotype turned up a few times. This sequence joins TRBV6-1 and TRBJ2-2; unclear D gene. Germline V lookup: CDR1 MNHNS, CDR2 SASEGT. CDR3 size: 12 residues. Trimming pared 6 bases from V and 2 bases from J, leaving 4 bases between. DNA for the CDR3: TGTGCCAGCAGAATCAACACCGGGGAGCTGTTTTTT. It codes for CASRINTGELFF.

This clonotype was seen repeatedly, ten times or more. This sequence joins TRBV3-1 and TRBJ2-7, with D unresolved. This CDR3 contains 15 residues. The germline V gene has CDR1 LGHDT and CDR2 YNNKEL (reference sequence). V lost 1 base and J 3 bases, leaving 13 bases between the germline ends. The CDR3 region is CASSQGTAGYYEQYF. Written as DNA, the CDR3 is TGTGCCAGCAGCCAAGGGACCGCTGGGTACTACGAGCAGTACTTC.

There are a few counts of this clonotype. This chain connects TRBV6-4 to TRBJ1-2, with D possibly TRBD1 on 6 matching bases. The CDR3 extends over 13 amino acids. V lost 3 bases to trimming and J lost 6 bases, with 11 bases between them. The V gene's germline CDR1 is MRHNA and CDR2 SNTAGT. The CDR3 DNA reads as TGTGCCAGCAGTGAATCAGGGGACCATGGCTACACCTTC. Translated: CASSESGDHGYTF.

On this clonotype: A junction end diverges from the germline sequence, so it may reflect a read error. The chain employs TRBV7-8 and TRBJ1-5, with D unresolved. The CDR3 extends over 17 amino acids. The germline gives CDR1 SGHVS, CDR2 FQNEAQ. CDR3 in amino acids: CASSMQTEFYSDQPQHF. The CDR3 DNA is TGTGCCAGCAGCATGCAGACGGAGTTCTATAGCGATCAGCCCCAGCATTTT.

This clonotype has more than one count but fewer than ten. The chain uses TRBV5-6 and TRBJ2-2, with D unclear. Germline V gene sequence: CDR1 SGHDT, CDR2 YYEEEE. V lost 2 bases, J lost 0 bases, and 11 bases lay in between. The CDR3 has 16 amino acids. The CDR3 loop is CASSFYSNANTGELFF. CDR3 bases: TGTGCCAGCAGCTTCTACAGCAACGCGAACACCGGGGAGCTGTTTTTT. The whole variable domain, remainder taken from reference TRBV5-6 and TRBJ2-2, is DAGVTQSPTHLIKTRGQQVTLRCSPKSGHDTVSWYQQALGQGPQFIFQYYEEEERQRGNFPDRFSGHQFPNYSSELNVNALLLGDSALYLCASSFYSNANTGELFFGEGSRLTVL.

V is TRBV10-3 and J is TRBJ2-5; 11 bases are a match to TRBD2. This CDR3 region has 20 residues. The ends lost 0 bases at V and 1 base at J; junction bases unmatched: 13. Germline CDR1 is ENHRY and CDR2 is SYGVKD. CDR3 in DNA: TGTGCCATCAGTGAGTCGGGCGGTAGCGGGAGGGCCGAACTCCAAGAGACCCAGTACTTC. It yields the protein CAISESGGSGRAELQETQYF.

This clonotype has more than one count but fewer than ten. The chain uses TRBV19 and TRBJ1-5, with D possibly matching TRBD1 (6 bases). The CDR3 is 18 amino acids. Germline V gene sequence: CDR1 LNHDA, CDR2 SQIVND (reference sequence). V was pared by 3 bases and J by 0 bases, with 18 bases between. The CDR3 loop is CASSIARGAKDSNQPQHF. DNA of the CDR3: TGTGCCAGTAGTATTGCCCGGGGGGCTAAGGATAGCAATCAGCCCCAGCATTTT.

This clonotype was detected many times. J is TRBJ1-2 and V is TRBV7-9, with TRBD1 matching over 9 bases. The CDR3 has 17 amino acids. With 5 bases clipped from V and 5 bases from J, the junction kept 15 bases outside the gene matches. Germline V gene lookup returns CDR1 SEHNR and CDR2 FQNEAQ (reference sequence). The CDR3 sequence: CASSTQLPGQGKYGYTF. As DNA, the CDR3 is TGTGCCAGCAGCACCCAGCTACCGGGACAGGGAAAGTATGGCTACACCTTC.

V and J are TRBV28 and TRBJ1-1; D unresolved. Trimming cost V 2 bases and J 0 bases, with 7 bases left between them. CDR3 size: 14 residues. CDR1 is MDHEN, CDR2 SYDVKM, per germline. The CDR3 DNA sequence: TGTGCCAGCAGTTTACCGGGCGTGAACACTGAAGCTTTCTTT. It specifies CASSLPGVNTEAFF.

This clonotype was found many times. The chain is built from TRBV28 and TRBJ1-1, with D hard to call. Trimming pared 6 bases from V and 1 base from J, leaving 6 bases between. The CDR3 is 12 residues long. Germline V gene sequence: CDR1 MDHEN, CDR2 SYDVKM. CDR3: CASRYQNTEAFF. The CDR3 nucleotides read TGTGCCAGCAGGTACCAGAACACTGAAGCTTTCTTT.

As concerns this clonotype: The germline gene is not matched at one end of the junction; a read error may be the cause. This chain links TRBV4-2 with TRBJ2-1, with D possibly called TRBD1 or TRBD2 (5 bases each). Germline V gives CDR1 LGHNA, CDR2 YNFKEQ. This CDR3 spans 17 amino acids. The CDR3 nucleotides are TGTGCCAGCAGCCAAGCGGCCACGGGGCTATCCTACGATGAGCAGTTCTTC. It is translated as CASSQAATGLSYDEQFF.